The next 19 T cell receptor beta chains were all read from a single sample in a study of early T cells in non-severe SARS-CoV-2 infection. In TCRdb, the 5' RACE reads were re-called with MiXCR into one record per CDR3 protein. The repertoire has more than 25,000 distinct CDR3 sequences, less than 6% of them found once; the top ten carry around 6%. The material sequenced was whole blood, taken at baseline. These TCRs come from an adult who was a healthcare worker with PCR-confirmed SARS-CoV-2 infection or an uninfected control (not recorded which).

This clonotype was picked up many times. The chain combines TRBV28 with TRBJ2-3; 9 bases match TRBD1. The CDR3 totals 14 residues. V dropped 5 bases and J dropped 4; count of bases not matched to a gene: 4. Germline CDR1 and CDR2: MDHEN and SYDVKM. CDR3 nucleotide sequence: TGTGCCAGCAGTGGGGGACAGGGTGCAGATACGCAGTATTTT. This codes for CASSGGQGADTQYF.

This clonotype was recorded many times. The chain links TRBV5-4 to TRBJ1-6; 10 bases map to TRBD1. Trimming at V came to 3 bases and at J to 5 bases, leaving 8 bases not matched to a gene. CDR1 is SGHNT and CDR2 is YYREEE in the germline V gene (reference sequence). The CDR3 has 17 residues. The CDR3 here is CASSSWDRGVDNSPLHF. For the CDR3, the DNA is TGTGCCAGCAGCTCGTGGGACAGGGGAGTCGATAATTCACCCCTCCACTTT.

The sample holds many counts of this clonotype. This rearrangement joins TRBV6-1 to TRBJ1-5; no firm D call. Germline V gene lookup returns CDR1 MNHNS and CDR2 SASEGT. V dropped 6 bases and J dropped 0 bases, with 9 bases sitting between them. This CDR3 has 14 residues. CDR3 nucleotides: TGTGCCAGCAGAGAGGTTTATAGCAATCAGCCCCAGCATTTT. Protein: CASREVYSNQPQHF.

The sample holds many counts of this clonotype. This chain joins TRBV28 and TRBJ1-5, with no clear D. Deletions cut 2 bases from V and 0 bases from J, with 14 bases between. This CDR3 has 17 residues. From germline, CDR1 is MDHEN and CDR2 SYDVKM. The CDR3, as DNA: TGTGCCAGCAGTTTAATCTTGTCAGTTAGTAGCAATCAGCCCCAGCATTTT. Its protein is CASSLILSVSSNQPQHF.

The sample holds many counts of this clonotype. The gene calls are TRBV18 and TRBJ1-1, with 8 bases that match TRBD1. Trimming took 3 bases from V and 5 from J; bases not matched to a gene: 5. This CDR3 region has 14 residues. CDR1 is KGHSH, CDR2 LQKENI, per germline. CDR3 coding DNA: TGTGCCAGCTCACCGAGACAGGGGAGTACTGAAGCTTTCTTT. Translated: CASSPRQGSTEAFF.

This clonotype was picked up many times. The chain recombines TRBV6-4 with TRBJ2-2, with D uncertain. The germline CDR1 and CDR2 sequences are MRHNA and SNTAGT. The CDR3 length is 11 residues. The V gene lost 4 bases and the J gene lost 8 bases, with 5 bases spanning the gap. Written as DNA, the CDR3 is TGTGCCAGCAGTGGAGGAGGGGAGCTGTTTTTT. Translation gives CASSGGGELFF.

This clonotype was found many times. The chain uses TRBV28 and TRBJ2-7, with TRBD1 matching over 10 bases. V was clipped by 4 bases and J by 8 bases; unmatched bases: 5. Germline CDR1 is MDHEN and CDR2 is SYDVKM. The CDR3 sequence is 13 residues long. CDR3 in amino acids: CASSYGTGDQQYF. The CDR3, as DNA: TGTGCCAGCAGTTATGGGACAGGGGACCAGCAGTACTTC.

This clonotype was recorded many times. The V gene is TRBV20-1, the J gene TRBJ1-4; a weak D match, TRBD1 (6 bases). V was pared by 3 bases and J by 5 bases, with 13 bases between. The CDR3 totals 14 residues. Germline V gives CDR1 DFQATT, CDR2 SNEGSKA (reference sequence). The CDR3 reads CSARDGTYNEKLFF. The CDR3 DNA reads TGCAGTGCTAGGGACGGGACATACAATGAAAAACTGTTTTTT.

In this sample, this clonotype turned up many times. The J gene is TRBJ1-2, the V gene TRBV20-1, with D perhaps matching TRBD1 (6 bases). The CDR3 has 12 residues. V lost 8 bases to trimming and J lost 2 bases, with 12 bases between them. CDR1 and CDR2 from the germline V gene are DFQATT and SNEGSKA (reference sequence). The CDR3 sequence: CSPAGGNYGYTF. The CDR3 nucleotides read TGCAGTCCAGCTGGGGGCAACTATGGCTACACCTTC.

This clonotype was counted ten times or more. The chain employs TRBV5-5 and TRBJ1-6; 7 nucleotides match TRBD1. The CDR3 length is 17 residues. CDR1 is SGHKS, CDR2 YYEKEE, per germline (reference sequence). J lost 0 bases, V lost 4 bases, and 7 bases had no gene match. The chain's CDR3 is CASSPRQGSSYNSPLHF. CDR3 nucleotides: TGTGCCAGCAGCCCCCGACAGGGCAGCTCCTATAATTCACCCCTCCACTTT.

This clonotype was found many times. This chain joins TRBV18 and TRBJ2-7; D is perhaps TRBD1 or TRBD2 (5 bases each). Germline CDR1 reads KGHSH; CDR2 reads LQKENI. Deletions cut 2 bases from V and 3 bases from J, with 11 bases between. This CDR3 has 14 residues. DNA for the CDR3: TGTGCCAGCTCACCAGGGACGGATTTCTACGAGCAGTACTTC. It translates to CASSPGTDFYEQYF.

This clonotype was seen many times. The rearrangement uses TRBV2 and TRBJ2-4; D is uncertain. V was cut by 8 bases and J by 15 bases, with 14 bases left in between. This CDR3 is built from 10 residues. CDR1 is SNHLY and CDR2 is FYNNEI in the germline V gene. The chain's CDR3 is CASLLERAYF. Here the CDR3 DNA reads TGTGCCAGCTTGCTGGAACGGGCGTACTTC.

This clonotype occurred many times. The chain uses TRBV18 and TRBJ2-7; no clear D gene. Germline V gives CDR1 KGHSH, CDR2 LQKENI. Trimming took off 8 bases at V and 2 bases at J, with 10 bases between the two ends. The CDR3 loop spans 12 amino acids. CDR3 protein: CASTPIPYEQYF. The CDR3 nucleotides are TGTGCCAGCACCCCGATCCCCTACGAGCAGTACTTC.

This chain connects TRBV7-9 to TRBJ1-6; D is ambiguous. The CDR3 runs to 12 residues. Per the germline V gene, CDR1 is SEHNR and CDR2 is FQNEAQ (reference sequence). Between the trimmed V and J ends, which lost 4 bases and 10 bases, there was a span of 8 bases. The CDR3: CASSSQGSPLHF. As DNA, the CDR3 is TGTGCCAGCAGCTCCCAAGGGTCACCCCTCCACTTT.

This clonotype occurred many times. The rearrangement uses TRBV20-1 and TRBJ2-7; D remains unclear. Germline V gene data show CDR1 as DFQATT and CDR2 as SNEGSKA (reference sequence). With 0 bases removed from V and 2 bases from J, the gap between germline ends came to 11 bases. The CDR3 covers 14 residues. CDR3 loop: CSARDKSSPYEQYF. The CDR3 DNA reads TGCAGTGCTAGAGATAAGAGCTCTCCCTACGAGCAGTACTTC.

This clonotype occurred many times. The chain employs TRBV7-2 and TRBJ1-1; no clear D. V was pared by 5 bases and J by 5 bases, with 18 bases between. CDR1 and CDR2 (germline): SGHTA, FQGNSA. The CDR3 runs to 15 residues. The CDR3 DNA reads TGTGCCAGCAGCGAAGTATTATTCCAAGCGACTGAAGCTTTCTTT. This codes for CASSEVLFQATEAFF. Combining the CDR3 with reference TRBV7-2 and TRBJ1-1 gives the whole variable domain GAGVSQSPSNKVTEKGKDVELRCDPISGHTALYWYRQSLGQGLEFLIYFQGNSAPDKSGLPSDRFSAERTGGSVSTLTIQRTQQEDSAVYLCASSEVLFQATEAFFGQGTRLTVV.

This clonotype was recorded many times. The V gene is TRBV30, the J gene TRBJ2-1; TRBD2 agrees at 13 bases. This CDR3 is built from 15 residues. The V and J ends lost 2 bases and 5 bases, in that order; junction bases with no gene match: 3. CDR1 is GTSNPN, CDR2 SVGIG, per germline (reference sequence). This CDR3 reads CAWSRGTSGNNEQFF. CDR3 coding DNA: TGTGCCTGGAGTAGGGGGACTAGCGGGAACAATGAGCAGTTCTTC.

This clonotype was counted ten times or more. The chain recombines TRBV28 with TRBJ2-7, with 7 bases matching TRBD1. CDR1 and CDR2 from the germline V gene are MDHEN and SYDVKM. The V segment lost 0 bases and the J segment 5 bases; nucleotides outside the gene matches: 13. The CDR3 sequence is 17 residues long. The CDR3 DNA follows: TGTGCCAGCAGTTTATGGAGACAGGGACGCACCAGGGACGAGCAGTACTTC. Translated, it gives CASSLWRQGRTRDEQYF.

This clonotype was counted ten times or more. The chain carries TRBV6-5 and TRBJ2-7; TRBD2 might be the D (7 bases). The CDR3 length is 15 residues. From germline, CDR1 is MNHEY and CDR2 SVGAGI. Between the trimmed V and J ends, which lost 2 bases and 3 bases, there was a span of 14 bases. CDR3 protein: CASSYLGEGVYEQYF. CDR3 nucleotides: TGTGCCAGCAGTTACCTCGGGGAGGGGGTCTACGAGCAGTACTTC.